This paragraph reports one T cell receptor (beta chain). The record originates from a study of shared clonotypes between healthy human individuals. Germline-derived CDR1 and CDR2 are SGDLS and YYNGEE. This CDR3 is 16 amino acids long. Deletions cut 3 bases from V and 5 bases from J, with 18 bases between. Assay: immunoSEQ multiplex PCR; the TCRdb copy retains only in-frame clones and omits some. The table records about 2 million clones, approximately 95% of them present only once. Naive CD8 cells comprised CD45RO-negative, CCR7-positively selected cells, excluding terminally differentiated effector memory CD45RA+ cells.

The chain employs TRBV9 and TRBJ2-1; D is uncertain. Sequencing used naive CD8+ T cells sorted from blood. The source is a man between 18 and 29 years old in good health. The CDR3 here is CASSGGGKTRDNEQFF. CDR3 DNA sequence: TGTGCCAGCAGCGGGGGTGGGAAGACCCGTGACAATGAGCAGTTCTTC.